Below are 21 T cell receptor beta chains sequenced from a single sample in a study of graft-versus-host responses after intestinal transplantation. Method: immunoSEQ multiplex PCR; TCRdb's copy keeps in-frame clones and lacks some. The sample consists of about 88,000 clones, roughly 90% of them appearing once. Antigens for these TCRs are unknown. The sequencing here drew on unstimulated CD4+ T cells sorted from spleen or lymph node cells, taken before intestinal transplant. The receptors here all came from a human donor who received an intestinal transplant.

The chain combines TRBV11-3 with TRBJ1-1, with D unresolved. The CDR3 length is 13 residues. V was cut by 7 bases and J by 11 bases, with 20 bases left in between. Germline lookup yields CDR1 SGHNT and CDR2 YENEEA. This CDR3 reads CASTESRSRSAFF. The CDR3 DNA sequence: TGTGCCAGCACCGAGAGTCGTTCCCGTAGTGCTTTCTTT.

This chain links TRBV18 with TRBJ2-1; 11 positions match TRBD2. The CDR3 contains 15 residues. The J segment lost 4 bases and the V segment lost 3 bases, leaving 2 bases of the junction unmatched. The V gene's germline CDR1 is KGHSH and CDR2 LQKENI. CDR3 amino acids: CASSPASGGYNEQFF. The CDR3 DNA is TGTGCCAGCTCACCCGCTAGCGGGGGGTACAATGAGCAGTTCTTC.

V is TRBV15 and J is TRBJ1-2, with 7 bases fitting TRBD1. The germline CDR1 and CDR2 sequences are LNHNV and YYDKDF (reference sequence). This CDR3 is built from 14 residues. V lost 4 bases to trimming and J lost 4 bases; unmatched junction nucleotides: 6. The CDR3 DNA reads TGTGCCACCAGCAACGACAGGGACAGCTATGGCTACACCTTC. This gives the protein CATSNDRDSYGYTF.

This clone was detected only once. The chain combines TRBV2 with TRBJ1-1; possibly TRBD1 for D (6 bases). The CDR3 has 15 amino acids. CDR1 is SNHLY and CDR2 is FYNNEI in the germline V gene. V gave up 6 bases and J gave up 0 bases, with 14 bases separating them. The CDR3 sequence: CASSYHGQLNTEAFF. The DNA of the CDR3 is TGTGCCAGCAGCTACCACGGACAGTTGAACACTGAAGCTTTCTTT.

V usage is TRBV7-2 and J usage is TRBJ2-3; maybe TRBD1 (5 bases). CDR3 length: 16 amino acids. Deletions cut 5 bases from V and 2 bases from J, with 17 bases between. Germline CDR1 is SGHTA and CDR2 is FQGNSA. CDR3 sequence (DNA): TGTGCCAGCAGCCCGTCCCGGACATCCACCACAGATACGCAGTATTTT. Translation: CASSPSRTSTTDTQYF.

V and J are TRBV2 and TRBJ2-2, with 11 bases that match TRBD2. The V gene end was trimmed by 6 bases and the J gene end by 4 bases; junction bases not matched to a gene: 4. This CDR3 contains 15 residues. Germline loops: CDR1 SNHLY, CDR2 FYNNEI. The CDR3 protein is CASSLLAGGTGELFF. The CDR3 nucleotides read TGTGCCAGCAGCCTCCTAGCGGGGGGCACCGGGGAGCTGTTTTTT.

The genes are TRBV10-1 and TRBJ2-1; tentatively, D is TRBD1 (6 bases). The CDR3 covers 18 residues. V was pared by 0 bases and J by 0 bases, with 15 bases between. Germline V gene sequence: CDR1 WNHNN, CDR2 SYGVQD (reference sequence). The CDR3 spells CASSESRRQGSSYNEQFF. The CDR3 DNA is TGCGCCAGCAGTGAGTCCCGGAGGCAGGGGAGCTCCTACAATGAGCAGTTCTTC.

The V and J genes are TRBV5-1 and TRBJ1-1; 9 bases match TRBD1. This CDR3 region has 16 residues. V lost 3 bases, J lost 4 bases, and 10 bases stayed unmatched. Germline CDR1 and CDR2: SGHRS and YFSETQ. The CDR3 region has the DNA TGCGCCAGCAGCTCGGGGACAGGGCCGCCGGGCACTGAAGCTTTCTTT. Encoded protein: CASSSGTGPPGTEAFF.

J is TRBJ1-2 and V is TRBV21-1; the table calls TRBD1, which could not be checked here. TRBV21-1 corresponds to a pseudogene. The CDR3 is made up of 15 amino acids. In DNA, the CDR3 is TGTGCCAGCGGCCACAGGGGGCGTACTAACTATGGCTACACCTTC. Translation: CASGHRGRTNYGYTF.

The chain carries TRBV5-6 and TRBJ2-5, with 7 bases matching TRBD2. This CDR3 spans 15 amino acids. CDR1 is SGHDT, CDR2 YYEEEE, per germline. The ends lost 0 bases at V and 5 bases at J; junction bases unmatched: 7. The CDR3: CASSLGGGVRETQYF. CDR3 DNA: TGTGCCAGCAGCTTGGGTGGGGGGGTTCGGGAGACCCAGTACTTC. The full variable domain, its missing parts supplied by reference TRBV5-6 and TRBJ2-5, is DAGVTQSPTHLIKTRGQQVTLRCSPKSGHDTVSWYQQALGQGPQFIFQYYEEEERQRGNFPDRFSGHQFPNYSSELNVNALLLGDSALYLCASSLGGGVRETQYFGPGTRLLVL.

This clone was counted only a few times. V usage is TRBV29-1 and J usage is TRBJ2-7; 10 positions agree with TRBD1. The CDR3 is made up of 13 amino acids. V lost 5 bases to trimming and J lost 2 bases; unmatched junction nucleotides: 3. Germline CDR1 reads SQVTM; CDR2 reads ANQGSEA. The CDR3 region is CSVTGQGAYEQYF. DNA of the CDR3: TGCAGCGTTACAGGACAGGGGGCCTACGAGCAGTACTTC.

The gene calls are TRBV5-1 and TRBJ1-1, with 7 bases lining up with TRBD1. Per the germline V gene, CDR1 is SGHRS and CDR2 is YFSETQ. CDR3 length equals 15 residues. Losses at the gene ends were 4 bases for V and 0 bases for J; bases not matched to a gene: 6. The CDR3 bases are TGCGCCAGCAGCGAACGGACAGGTTTGAACACTGAAGCTTTCTTT. Translating it yields CASSERTGLNTEAFF. The full variable domain, its missing parts supplied by reference TRBV5-1 and TRBJ1-1, is KAGVTQTPRYLIKTRGQQVTLSCSPISGHRSVSWYQQTPGQGLQFLFEYFSETQRNKGNFPGRFSGRQFSNSRSEMNVSTLELGDSALYLCASSERTGLNTEAFFGQGTRLTVV.

This clone came up a few times. CDR3 sequence (DNA): TGCAGCGTTGAGTCGGGGGTCGGGACCCAGTACTTC. It is translated as CSVESGVGTQYF. The chain is built from TRBV29-1 and TRBJ2-5; maybe TRBD2 (6 bases). The germline gives CDR1 SQVTM, CDR2 ANQGSEA. The CDR3 runs 12 residues. V was shortened by 3 bases and J by 7 bases, with 12 bases between the two germline ends.

The rearrangement joins TRBV28 to TRBJ1-2; 8 bases align to TRBD1. Looked up from germline, CDR1 is MDHEN and CDR2 is SYDVKM. The CDR3 has 14 amino acids. J was trimmed by 4 bases and V by 2 bases; bases with no gene match: 3. The CDR3 coding sequence is TGTGCCAGCAGTTTACAGGACAGGGTCTATGGCTACACCTTC. Its translation is CASSLQDRVYGYTF.

The chain uses TRBV5-1 and TRBJ2-6; D gene ambiguous. Germline V gives CDR1 SGHRS, CDR2 YFSETQ. V lost 0 bases and J 9 bases, leaving 7 bases between the germline ends. The CDR3 sequence is 13 residues long. CDR3 protein: CASSLGQNNVLTF. DNA for the CDR3: TGCGCCAGCAGCTTGGGGCAGAACAACGTCCTGACTTTC.

V and J are TRBV4-1 and TRBJ2-1; possibly TRBD2 for D (6 bases). V lost 0 bases, J lost 4 bases, and 13 bases lay in between. The CDR3 spans 16 residues. Germline loops: CDR1 MGHRA, CDR2 YSYEKL. CDR3 residues: CASSQDGGISYNEQFF. CDR3 sequence (DNA): TGCGCCAGCAGCCAAGATGGGGGGATTTCTTACAATGAGCAGTTCTTC.

This sequence joins TRBV6-6 and TRBJ1-4, with D tentatively TRBD1 (6 bases). Trimming removed 2 bases from V and 11 bases from J, with 6 bases in between. Germline values: CDR1 MNHNY, CDR2 SVGAGI (reference sequence). The CDR3 has 11 amino acids. Written as DNA, the CDR3 is TGTGCCAGCAGTTACGGGGGCAAACTGTTTTTT. It specifies CASSYGGKLFF.

This chain links TRBV10-1 with TRBJ2-2; TRBD2 aligns across 8 bases. The CDR3 runs 14 residues. V gave up 5 bases and J gave up 12 bases; unmatched junction bases: 11. Germline lookup yields CDR1 WNHNN and CDR2 SYGVQD (reference sequence). The CDR3 nucleotides read TGCGCCAGCAGTCCCGGGACTAGGGGTGATCAGCTGTTTTTT. Its protein is CASSPGTRGDQLFF.

This clone was picked up one time. The CDR3 region has the DNA TGTGCCAGCAGTCTTCCGGGGTCGAGCACAGATACGCAGTATTTT. Its translation is CASSLPGSSTDTQYF. The chain has TRBV2 and TRBJ2-3; maybe TRBD2 (5 bases). The CDR3 runs to 15 residues. V was trimmed by 5 bases and J by 0 bases, leaving 12 bases between them. From germline, CDR1 is SNHLY and CDR2 FYNNEI. The whole variable domain, remainder taken from reference TRBV2 and TRBJ2-3, is EPEVTQTPSHQVTQMGQEVILRCVPISNHLYFYWYRQILGQKVEFLVSFYNNEISEKSEIFDDQFSVERPDGSNFTLKIRSTKLEDSAMYFCASSLPGSSTDTQYFGPGTRLTVL.

The V gene is TRBV7-3, the J gene TRBJ2-1, with D possibly matching TRBD1 (6 bases). Trimming took 5 bases from V and 4 from J, leaving 9 bases between them. Germline V CDR1 and CDR2: SGHTA, FQGTGA. There are 13 residues in the CDR3. The CDR3 nucleotides read TGTGCCAGCAGCCACGGACAGTACAATGAGCAGTTCTTC. It encodes CASSHGQYNEQFF.

The chain uses TRBV7-3 and TRBJ1-1; perhaps TRBD1 as D (5 bases). The CDR3 totals 15 residues. CDR1 is SGHTA, CDR2 FQGTGA, per germline. V shed 5 bases and J shed 5 bases, with 18 bases lying between them. The CDR3 reads CASSPRGGESTEAFF. In nucleotides, the CDR3 is TGTGCCAGCAGCCCCCGGGGAGGGGAGAGTACTGAAGCTTTCTTT.